This is a list of T cell receptor beta chains from one sample in a study of monozygotic twins with inflammatory bowel disease. TCRdb reprocessed the 5' RACE reads, with one entry per CDR3 protein and no DNA. The repertoire shows roughly 120,000 distinct CDR3 sequences; the top ten hold around 11%. Sample: blood. These receptors were collected from a human donor with ulcerative colitis or Crohn's disease, or a healthy co-twin of an affected twin (not recorded which). Each CDR3 is given with its conserved first and last residue.

J	V	CDR3
TRBJ1-5	TRBV15	CATPPGQGRNQPQHF
TRBJ2-7	TRBV7-9	CASSSADRGGSYEQYF
TRBJ1-2	TRBV18	CASSPARGDGYTF
TRBJ1-2	TRBV12-3/TRBV12-4	CASSREGRTYGYTF
TRBJ2-4	TRBV29-1	CSAYGLLGNIQYF
TRBJ2-4	TRBV4-3	CASSQDNQGWDIQYF
TRBJ2-2	TRBV5-1	CASSLMAGVTGELFF
TRBJ1-4	TRBV9	CASNSQGAGEKLFF
TRBJ1-1	TRBV6-5	CASSYRREAFF
TRBJ2-1	TRBV4-1	CASSSPLAGSPYNEQFF
TRBJ2-1	TRBV7-9	CASSLAYGSSYNEQFF
TRBJ2-6	TRBV7-6	CASSLQGIEANVLTF
TRBJ2-4	TRBV29-1	CSVEDLAGGFENIQYF
TRBJ1-1	TRBV25-1	CAPPSGAEAFF
TRBJ2-7	TRBV6-9	CASSPLDLPGLAGNYEQYF
TRBJ1-5	TRBV4-1	CASSQYPGQGQPQHF